This T cell receptor beta chain emerged from a study of blood T cell repertoires in COVID-19. V lost 4 bases to trimming and J lost 6 bases, with 16 bases between them. CDR1 is LGHDT and CDR2 is YNNKEL in the germline V gene (reference sequence). This CDR3 comprises 15 residues. Sequencing was performed with immunoSEQ multiplex PCR; in TCRdb, only in-frame clones are kept and a portion is missing. There are about 380,000 clones in the sample; 85% to 90% occur only once, and more than 0.95% lies in the top ten. The sequence was collected from a woman aged 18-29 years who had recovered from COVID-19. The V call is TRBV3-1 (or the pseudogene TRBV3-2), the J call TRBJ2-1; D possibly corresponds to TRBD2 (5 bases). Sequencing input: PBMCs or T cells enriched from blood (not recorded which). The chain's CDR3 is CASSRAASRGNEQFF. The DNA of the CDR3 is TGTGCCAGCAGCCGGGCAGCGTCCCGGGGCAATGAGCAGTTCTTC.